Listed here are 21 T cell receptor beta chains from one sample, sequenced in a study of T cell repertoires in cytomegalovirus infection. TCRdb re-called the reads through MiXCR, storing one row per CDR3 protein. The sample has 300,000 or so distinct CDR3 sequences, about 25% seen once; the top ten hold 14%. Sequenced sample: PBMCs. Receptors were obtained from a human donor in good health (CMV status not recorded). Some clones in this sample may be carry-over from other donors' samples.

This clonotype has ten or more counts. This chain joins TRBV28 and TRBJ1-2; unclear D gene. Germline V CDR1 and CDR2: MDHEN, SYDVKM. V lost 2 bases and J 2 bases, leaving 12 bases between the germline ends. This CDR3 has 15 amino acids. CDR3 protein: CASSLPQAINYGYTF. The CDR3 DNA follows: TGTGCCAGCAGTTTACCCCAGGCGATAAACTATGGCTACACCTTC.

The chain employs TRBV7-2 and TRBJ1-1; no reliable D call. The CDR3 contains 12 residues. Per the germline V gene, CDR1 is SGHTA and CDR2 is FQGNSA. The germline V and J ends were trimmed by 2 bases and 7 bases, with 8 bases remaining between them. This chain's CDR3 is CASSLTGFEAFF. The CDR3 region has the DNA TGTGCCAGCAGCTTAACCGGGTTTGAAGCTTTCTTT.

The rearrangement links TRBV20-1 to TRBJ2-1, with D perhaps TRBD2 (6 bases). Germline V gene lookup returns CDR1 DFQATT and CDR2 SNEGSKA (reference sequence). The CDR3 contains 13 residues. V dropped 3 bases and J dropped 6 bases, with 12 bases sitting between them. CDR3 in DNA: TGCAGTGCTAGTGGAGGGATCGTCAATGAGCAGTTCTTC. It is translated as CSASGGIVNEQFF.

The sample holds many counts of this clonotype. The chain recombines TRBV7-2 with TRBJ1-2, with no clear D. V was clipped by 3 bases and J by 3 bases, with 11 bases between them. Per the germline V gene, CDR1 is SGHTA and CDR2 is FQGNSA. CDR3 length: 14 amino acids. CDR3 nucleotides: TGTGCCAGCAGCTTTCAAGGCGCGGACTATGGCTACACCTTC. It yields the protein CASSFQGADYGYTF. Full variable domain (remainder filled in from reference TRBV7-2 and TRBJ1-2): GAGVSQSPSNKVTEKGKDVELRCDPISGHTALYWYRQSLGQGLEFLIYFQGNSAPDKSGLPSDRFSAERTGGSVSTLTIQRTQQEDSAVYLCASSFQGADYGYTFGSGTRLTVV.

Ten or more counts support this clonotype. The chain links TRBV7-2 to TRBJ1-6, with no clear D. Germline V gene data show CDR1 as SGHTA and CDR2 as FQGNSA. This CDR3 contains 18 residues. V lost 5 bases, J lost 0 bases, and 17 bases lay in between. The CDR3 DNA reads as TGTGCCAGCAGCCCAACCTTAGAAGGCAGCTCCTATAATTCACCCCTCCACTTT. Protein sequence: CASSPTLEGSSYNSPLHF. Combining the CDR3 with reference TRBV7-2 and TRBJ1-6 gives the whole variable domain GAGVSQSPSNKVTEKGKDVELRCDPISGHTALYWYRQSLGQGLEFLIYFQGNSAPDKSGLPSDRFSAERTGGSVSTLTIQRTQQEDSAVYLCASSPTLEGSSYNSPLHFGNGTRLTVT.

This clonotype appeared a few times. The chain uses TRBV12-3 or TRBV12-4 and TRBJ1-1; no definite D call. This CDR3 spans 13 amino acids. Between the trimmed V and J ends, which lost 3 bases and 3 bases, there was a span of 8 bases. This CDR3 is CASSFSRDTEAFF. The CDR3 nucleotides are TGTGCCAGCAGTTTTTCGAGAGACACTGAAGCTTTCTTT.

The gene calls are TRBV7-9 and TRBJ2-5; the D gene is possibly TRBD2 (6 bases). Germline V gene sequence: CDR1 SEHNR, CDR2 FQNEAQ (reference sequence). This CDR3 comprises 14 residues. V was pared by 5 bases and J by 1 base, with 11 bases between. In DNA, the CDR3 is TGTGCCAGCAGCCCCCGGGACTTCCAAGAGACCCAGTACTTC. It translates to CASSPRDFQETQYF.

This rearrangement joins TRBV19 to TRBJ2-7; 10 nucleotides line up with TRBD2. The J segment lost 3 bases and the V segment lost 5 bases, leaving 4 bases of the junction unmatched. From germline, CDR1 is LNHDA and CDR2 SQIVND (reference sequence). This CDR3 spans 14 amino acids. The CDR3 region has the DNA TGTGCCAGTAGTTCCAGGACTAGCGGCTACGAGCAGTACTTC. The encoded protein is CASSSRTSGYEQYF. Variable domain in full (rest from reference TRBV19 and TRBJ2-7): DGGITQSPKYLFRKEGQNVTLSCEQNLNHDAMYWYRQDPGQGLRLIYYSQIVNDFQKGDIAEGYSVSREKKESFPLTVTSAQKNPTAFYLCASSSRTSGYEQYFGPGTRLTVT.

This clonotype was observed at least ten times. V usage is TRBV12-3 or TRBV12-4 and J usage is TRBJ2-1; D remains unclear. CDR3 length: 13 amino acids. Deletions cut 6 bases from V and 5 bases from J, with 11 bases between. The CDR3 DNA reads TGTGCCAGCAGCCGAGACGACGACAATGAGCAGTTCTTC. It is translated as CASSRDDDNEQFF.

V usage is TRBV28 and J usage is TRBJ2-1; 11 bases fit TRBD2. The CDR3 has 14 residues. V trimming: 7 bases; J trimming: 12 bases; junction bases outside the gene matches: 11. CDR1 is MDHEN and CDR2 is SYDVKM in the germline V gene. CDR3 amino acids: CASIAGGLVRPQFF. Written as DNA, the CDR3 is TGTGCCAGCATAGCGGGAGGGCTGGTTCGACCGCAGTTCTTC.

V gene TRBV20-1 combines with J gene TRBJ2-7; TRBD2 matches 11 bases. The V segment lost 2 bases and the J segment 1 base; nucleotides outside the gene matches: 10. This CDR3 region has 17 residues. CDR1 is DFQATT, CDR2 SNEGSKA, per germline (reference sequence). In nucleotides, the CDR3 is TGCAGTGCTAGAAGATACCCAGGGACTAGCGGTTCCTACGAGCAGTACTTC. Translation gives CSARRYPGTSGSYEQYF.

J is TRBJ2-7 and V is TRBV30; 7 nucleotides match TRBD2. The CDR3 is made up of 13 amino acids. CDR1 and CDR2 from the germline V gene are GTSNPN and SVGIG (reference sequence). Germline trimming cut 4 bases from V and 2 bases from J; bases unmatched to any gene: 5. CDR3 in amino acids: CAWKRLAAYEQYF. For the CDR3, the DNA is TGTGCCTGGAAAAGGCTAGCGGCCTACGAGCAGTACTTC.

This sequence joins TRBV20-1 and TRBJ1-5; D perhaps matches TRBD1 (5 bases). The CDR3 contains 14 residues. Per germline, CDR1 DFQATT and CDR2 SNEGSKA (reference sequence). The V end lost 6 bases, the J end lost 2 bases, and 14 bases lay between the germline ends. This CDR3 reads CSARQKRGNQPQHF. CDR3 nucleotides: TGCAGTGCAAGACAGAAGAGGGGCAATCAGCCCCAGCATTTT.

This clonotype appeared a few times. V usage is TRBV28 and J usage is TRBJ2-5; D ambiguous. Germline CDR1 MDHEN, CDR2 SYDVKM. The CDR3 totals 13 residues. V dropped 6 bases and J dropped 0 bases, with 8 bases sitting between them. CDR3 protein: CASSLTNQETQYF. CDR3 sequence (DNA): TGTGCCAGCAGCCTGACAAACCAAGAGACCCAGTACTTC.

The chain combines TRBV5-1 with TRBJ2-5; D gene ambiguous. Germline V gene data show CDR1 as SGHRS and CDR2 as YFSETQ. The CDR3 consists of 14 residues. The V end was cut by 2 bases, the J end by 0 bases, with 8 bases between. DNA for the CDR3: TGCGCCAGCAGCTTAGGATCGTACCAAGAGACCCAGTACTTC. Its translation is CASSLGSYQETQYF.

This clonotype was seen ten or more times. The rearrangement joins TRBV7-2 to TRBJ2-5; D remains ambiguous. V gave up 1 base and J gave up 1 base, with 10 bases separating them. In germline, CDR1 is SGHTA, CDR2 FQGNSA. This CDR3 contains 15 residues. The CDR3 DNA is TGTGCCAGCAGCTTAGTACCGGCTTCCCAAGAGACCCAGTACTTC. This sequence encodes CASSLVPASQETQYF.

The chain carries TRBV29-1 and TRBJ1-3; D gene unclear. CDR1 SQVTM and CDR2 ANQGSEA come from the germline V gene. There are 12 residues in the CDR3. V lost 6 bases and J 0 bases, leaving 6 bases between the germline ends. The CDR3, as DNA: TGCAGCGTCCTGAGCTCTGGAAACACCATATATTTT. Residues: CSVLSSGNTIYF.

This chain connects TRBV6-5 to TRBJ2-7; the match to TRBD2 covers 10 bases. Losses at the gene ends were 4 bases for V and 1 base for J; bases not matched to a gene: 10. CDR1 is MNHEY and CDR2 is SVGAGI in the germline V gene. The CDR3 sequence is 17 residues long. The CDR3 DNA reads TGTGCCAGCAGTTTCCTTCGACTAGCGGGCCGTTCCTACGAGCAGTACTTC. It encodes CASSFLRLAGRSYEQYF.

The chain uses TRBV19 and TRBJ2-1; 8 bases agree with TRBD2. The CDR3 runs to 15 residues. Losses at the gene ends were 7 bases for V and 3 bases for J; bases not matched to a gene: 8. CDR1 and CDR2 (germline): LNHDA, SQIVND (reference sequence). CDR3 coding DNA: TGTGCCAGTACCGCGGGGGGAGTAGGCTACAATGAGCAGTTCTTC. Its translation is CASTAGGVGYNEQFF.

This clonotype was picked up a small number of times. Germline is not matched at one junction end, which may reflect a read error. The J gene is TRBJ2-5, the V gene TRBV7-9, with TRBD1 matching over 10 bases. Per the germline V gene, CDR1 is SEHNR and CDR2 is FQNEAQ (reference sequence). This CDR3 spans 12 amino acids. The CDR3 is CASSADRGPLHF. DNA of the CDR3: TGTGCCAGCAGCGCTGACAGGGGGCCCCTCCACTTC.

This clonotype came up a few times. This rearrangement joins TRBV29-1 to TRBJ2-7; possible D gene TRBD1, 6 bases. Between the trimmed V and J ends, which lost 1 base and 2 bases, there was a span of 18 bases. This CDR3 has 16 amino acids. The V gene's germline CDR1 is SQVTM and CDR2 ANQGSEA. The CDR3 nucleotides read TGCAGCGTTGAAGTACGGGACACCCAACAACCCTACGAGCAGTACTTC. Amino acid sequence: CSVEVRDTQQPYEQYF.